This entry describes one T cell receptor beta chain. Sequence at one end of the junction differs from germline and may be a read error. The table came from immunoSEQ multiplex PCR; TCRdb's copy has only in-frame clones and leaves some out. In the table there are roughly 200,000 clones, less than 90% of which are singletons. This sample was included in a study of blood T cell repertoires in COVID-19. CDR3 length equals 13 residues. The germline CDR1 and CDR2 sequences are MNHEY and SMNVEV (reference sequence). The clonotype originates from a woman aged 25 to 45 who had been exposed to COVID-19. This chain uses TRBV27 with TRBJ1-1, with TRBD1 identical over 9 bases. The sequenced sample was PBMCs or T cells enriched from blood (not recorded which). In DNA form, the CDR3 reads TGTGCCGGCAGGGGACAGGGGAACACTGAAGCTTTCTTT. It yields the protein CAGRGQGNTEAFF.